This TCR beta chain was found in a study of patients and donors after allogeneic stem cell transplantation. TCRdb passed the RT-PCR reads through MiXCR, listing each CDR3 protein once. The sample carries 70,000 to 75,000 distinct CDR3 sequences, more than 20% recorded once. V lost 7 bases to trimming and J lost 1 base; unmatched junction nucleotides: 9. This CDR3 comprises 14 residues. Per germline, CDR1 SQVTM and CDR2 ANQGSEA. The sample consisted of blood, either unsorted or a sorted T cell fraction (not recorded which). This chain uses TRBV29-1 with TRBJ1-2; 7 bases line up with TRBD1. The TCR comes from a human donor who was either an allogeneic HSCT recipient or a stem cell or donor lymphocyte infusion donor (not recorded which). It is not recorded whose cells these are; they may come from a transplant donor. CDR3 sequence (DNA): TGCAGCGACGCCAGCCGGGACAGTAACTATGGCTACACCTTC. Translating gives CSDASRDSNYGYTF.